The 20 T cell receptor beta chains presented below share a single source sample, sequenced in a study of cytomegalovirus exposure and HLA in healthy donors. Measured with immunoSEQ multiplex PCR; TCRdb has only the in-frame clones, and not every one. The data contain about 150,000 clones, more than 75% of them seen just once; the ten biggest clones take up about 2.7%. The specimen sequenced was PBMCs. These receptors were taken from a man between 18 and 29 years old in good health and CMV-seronegative.

The gene calls are TRBV7-2 and TRBJ2-3; D gene ambiguous. The V and J ends lost 0 bases and 5 bases respectively, with 6 bases between them. Germline loops: CDR1 SGHTA, CDR2 FQGNSA. The CDR3 extends over 13 amino acids. CDR3 loop: CASSLATRDTQYF. CDR3 in DNA: TGTGCCAGCAGCTTAGCTACTCGAGATACGCAGTATTTT. Full variable domain (rest looked up from reference TRBV7-2 and TRBJ2-3): GAGVSQSPSNKVTEKGKDVELRCDPISGHTALYWYRQSLGQGLEFLIYFQGNSAPDKSGLPSDRFSAERTGGSVSTLTIQRTQQEDSAVYLCASSLATRDTQYFGPGTRLTVL.

The chain recombines TRBV30 with TRBJ2-2; 9 positions agree with TRBD2. CDR1 is GTSNPN and CDR2 is SVGIG in the germline V gene (reference sequence). The ends lost 8 bases at V and 0 bases at J; junction bases unmatched: 1. The length of the CDR3 is 13 residues. CDR3 in amino acids: CAQRGANTGELFF. In DNA form, the CDR3 reads TGTGCCCAGCGGGGGGCGAACACCGGGGAGCTGTTTTTT.

The chain links TRBV28 to TRBJ1-5, with 7 bases lining up with TRBD1. The CDR3 runs 15 residues. Germline loops: CDR1 MDHEN, CDR2 SYDVKM. Losses at the gene ends were 5 bases for V and 3 bases for J; bases not matched to a gene: 7. The CDR3 region has the DNA TGTGCCAGCAGTGCGGACAGGACCAACAATCAGCCCCAGCATTTT. The encoded protein is CASSADRTNNQPQHF.

CDR3 coding DNA: TGTGCCATCAGTGAGTCTACCGGAGAGCCCCAGCATTTT. Its translation is CAISESTGEPQHF. The J gene is TRBJ1-5, the V gene TRBV10-3; D ambiguous. The germline V gene has CDR1 ENHRY and CDR2 SYGVKD. The CDR3 consists of 13 residues. V was clipped by 0 bases and J by 8 bases, with 8 bases between them.

The V and J genes are TRBV7-9 and TRBJ2-5, with D hard to call. Trimming shortened V by 5 bases and J by 5 bases, and 15 bases separated the two germline ends. The CDR3 is 14 amino acids. CDR1 and CDR2 from the germline V gene are SEHNR and FQNEAQ (reference sequence). In nucleotides, the CDR3 is TGTGCCAGCAGCCCCTCCCCCGTTCCGGAGACCCAGTACTTC. Protein: CASSPSPVPETQYF.

V gene TRBV18 combines with J gene TRBJ2-2, with 7 bases matching TRBD2. Germline assignment: CDR1 KGHSH and CDR2 LQKENI. This CDR3 spans 15 amino acids. V was pared by 2 bases and J by 6 bases, with 6 bases of the junction left unmatched. The CDR3: CASSPGLVIPGELFF. The CDR3 DNA follows: TGTGCCAGCTCACCAGGACTAGTGATCCCCGGGGAGCTGTTTTTT.

The chain recombines TRBV28 with TRBJ2-3; tentatively, D is TRBD1 (5 bases). The V and J ends lost 4 bases and 0 bases respectively, with 11 bases between them. The CDR3 has 15 amino acids. Germline V gene sequence: CDR1 MDHEN, CDR2 SYDVKM. In DNA form, the CDR3 reads TGTGCCAGCAGTTGGGGCGGACCTAGCACAGATACGCAGTATTTT. It codes for CASSWGGPSTDTQYF.

The rearrangement links TRBV1 to TRBJ2-5; TRBD2 reflects the table's D call only, with no check against the DNA. TRBV1 is assigned pseudogene status. CDR3 length: 16 amino acids. This CDR3 is CTSSQEGTSLKETQYF. CDR3 bases: TGCACCAGCAGCCAAGAGGGTACTAGTCTGAAAGAGACCCAGTACTTC.

CDR3 DNA sequence: TGTGCCAGCAAACTTGGGACTAGCAGCACAGATACGCAGTATTTT. Translated: CASKLGTSSTDTQYF. The chain is built from TRBV2 and TRBJ2-3; TRBD2 aligns across 9 bases. The CDR3 covers 15 residues. Germline V lookup: CDR1 SNHLY, CDR2 FYNNEI. V trimming: 7 bases; J trimming: 0 bases; junction bases outside the gene matches: 5.

The chain joins TRBV5-6 to TRBJ2-7; 12 bases map to TRBD2. The J segment lost 3 bases and the V segment lost 6 bases, leaving 7 bases of the junction unmatched. Germline V gene sequence: CDR1 SGHDT, CDR2 YYEEEE. This CDR3 is 15 amino acids long. Written as DNA, the CDR3 is TGTGCCAGCAACCCAGGACTAGCGGGATTCTACGAGCAGTACTTC. Residues: CASNPGLAGFYEQYF.

The chain carries TRBV5-1 and TRBJ2-7; D may be TRBD1 (6 bases). Germline CDR1 and CDR2: SGHRS and YFSETQ. This CDR3 has 14 residues. V lost 0 bases and J lost 6, with 13 bases in between. The CDR3 DNA sequence: TGCGCCAGCAGCTTGGCCCCACAGGGCTCCGAGCAGTACGTC. It specifies CASSLAPQGSEQYV.

The chain couples TRBV10-1 to TRBJ2-3, with 9 nucleotides matching TRBD2. V shed 3 bases and J 1 base; nucleotides not matched to a gene: 8. Germline loops: CDR1 WNHNN, CDR2 SYGVQD (reference sequence). The CDR3 totals 17 residues. The CDR3 DNA is TGCGCCAGCAGTGAAGGTCTAGCGGGAACCGGCACAGATACGCAGTATTTT. This codes for CASSEGLAGTGTDTQYF.

The chain employs TRBV6-6 and TRBJ2-2, with D unresolved. The CDR3 has 13 residues. V lost 2 bases, J lost 5 bases, and 6 bases lay in between. Looked up from germline, CDR1 is MNHNY and CDR2 is SVGAGI (reference sequence). CDR3 DNA sequence: TGTGCCAGCAGTTACACAGCTACCGGGGAGCTGTTTTTT. Translated: CASSYTATGELFF.

The chain has TRBV14 and TRBJ1-6, with TRBD1 matching 9 bases. From germline, CDR1 is SGHDN and CDR2 FVKESK. The length of the CDR3 is 15 residues. Trimming took 7 bases from V and 4 from J; bases not matched to a gene: 5. The CDR3 sequence is CASTGTGNYNSPLHF. The CDR3 coding sequence is TGTGCCAGCACCGGGACAGGGAATTATAATTCACCCCTCCACTTT.

The J gene is TRBJ2-7, the V gene TRBV2; 13 bases align to TRBD2. Germline lookup yields CDR1 SNHLY and CDR2 FYNNEI. With 10 bases clipped from V and 5 bases from J, the junction kept 8 bases outside the gene matches. The CDR3 totals 14 residues. This chain's CDR3 is CATYGLAGEDEQYF. DNA of the CDR3: TGTGCCACCTATGGACTAGCGGGAGAGGACGAGCAGTACTTC.

This clone occurred a few times. The V gene is TRBV5-1, the J gene TRBJ2-3; 10 bases align to TRBD2. The CDR3 totals 16 residues. Trimming removed 3 bases from V and 1 base from J; junction bases left unmatched: 5. Per germline, CDR1 SGHRS and CDR2 YFSETQ. The CDR3 here is CASSSLAGVGTDTQYF. Here the CDR3 DNA reads TGCGCCAGCAGCTCTCTAGCGGGAGTGGGCACAGATACGCAGTATTTT.

The genes are TRBV5-1 and TRBJ2-2; 8 nucleotides line up with TRBD1. Unmatched junction bases numbered 3, after V lost 5 bases and J lost 0 bases. CDR3 size: 15 residues. Germline loops: CDR1 SGHRS, CDR2 YFSETQ. CDR3 loop: CASRTGQANTGELFF. The CDR3 bases are TGCGCCAGCAGGACGGGACAGGCGAACACCGGGGAGCTGTTTTTT.

The CDR3 reads CASSRTRGTSDTDTQYF. The CDR3 DNA reads TGTGCCAGCAGCCGGACCCGCGGGACTAGCGACACAGATACGCAGTATTTT. The rearrangement links TRBV27 to TRBJ2-3, with TRBD2 identical over 10 bases. CDR1 and CDR2 from the germline V gene are MNHEY and SMNVEV (reference sequence). The J segment lost 2 bases and the V segment lost 6 bases, leaving 11 bases of the junction unmatched. CDR3 size: 17 residues.

The chain has TRBV10-2 and TRBJ1-1, with D perhaps TRBD1 (6 bases). Between the trimmed V and J ends, which lost 5 bases and 1 base, there was a span of 11 bases. The CDR3 contains 14 residues. Germline CDR1 WSHSY, CDR2 SAAADI. The CDR3 coding sequence is TGCGCCAGCAGTCAACTACAGGGGAACACTGAAGCTTTCTTT. Protein sequence: CASSQLQGNTEAFF.

Points on this clone: This sample also contains other DNA sequences that code for the same CDR3. The chain uses TRBV28 and TRBJ1-1; a possible D gene is TRBD1 (5 bases). The germline gives CDR1 MDHEN, CDR2 SYDVKM. The V and J ends lost 4 bases and 0 bases respectively, with 12 bases between them. The CDR3 runs 15 residues. The CDR3 region has the DNA TGTGCCAGCAGTTCGTCCGGGACTCTGAACACTGAAGCTTTCTTT. It encodes CASSSSGTLNTEAFF.